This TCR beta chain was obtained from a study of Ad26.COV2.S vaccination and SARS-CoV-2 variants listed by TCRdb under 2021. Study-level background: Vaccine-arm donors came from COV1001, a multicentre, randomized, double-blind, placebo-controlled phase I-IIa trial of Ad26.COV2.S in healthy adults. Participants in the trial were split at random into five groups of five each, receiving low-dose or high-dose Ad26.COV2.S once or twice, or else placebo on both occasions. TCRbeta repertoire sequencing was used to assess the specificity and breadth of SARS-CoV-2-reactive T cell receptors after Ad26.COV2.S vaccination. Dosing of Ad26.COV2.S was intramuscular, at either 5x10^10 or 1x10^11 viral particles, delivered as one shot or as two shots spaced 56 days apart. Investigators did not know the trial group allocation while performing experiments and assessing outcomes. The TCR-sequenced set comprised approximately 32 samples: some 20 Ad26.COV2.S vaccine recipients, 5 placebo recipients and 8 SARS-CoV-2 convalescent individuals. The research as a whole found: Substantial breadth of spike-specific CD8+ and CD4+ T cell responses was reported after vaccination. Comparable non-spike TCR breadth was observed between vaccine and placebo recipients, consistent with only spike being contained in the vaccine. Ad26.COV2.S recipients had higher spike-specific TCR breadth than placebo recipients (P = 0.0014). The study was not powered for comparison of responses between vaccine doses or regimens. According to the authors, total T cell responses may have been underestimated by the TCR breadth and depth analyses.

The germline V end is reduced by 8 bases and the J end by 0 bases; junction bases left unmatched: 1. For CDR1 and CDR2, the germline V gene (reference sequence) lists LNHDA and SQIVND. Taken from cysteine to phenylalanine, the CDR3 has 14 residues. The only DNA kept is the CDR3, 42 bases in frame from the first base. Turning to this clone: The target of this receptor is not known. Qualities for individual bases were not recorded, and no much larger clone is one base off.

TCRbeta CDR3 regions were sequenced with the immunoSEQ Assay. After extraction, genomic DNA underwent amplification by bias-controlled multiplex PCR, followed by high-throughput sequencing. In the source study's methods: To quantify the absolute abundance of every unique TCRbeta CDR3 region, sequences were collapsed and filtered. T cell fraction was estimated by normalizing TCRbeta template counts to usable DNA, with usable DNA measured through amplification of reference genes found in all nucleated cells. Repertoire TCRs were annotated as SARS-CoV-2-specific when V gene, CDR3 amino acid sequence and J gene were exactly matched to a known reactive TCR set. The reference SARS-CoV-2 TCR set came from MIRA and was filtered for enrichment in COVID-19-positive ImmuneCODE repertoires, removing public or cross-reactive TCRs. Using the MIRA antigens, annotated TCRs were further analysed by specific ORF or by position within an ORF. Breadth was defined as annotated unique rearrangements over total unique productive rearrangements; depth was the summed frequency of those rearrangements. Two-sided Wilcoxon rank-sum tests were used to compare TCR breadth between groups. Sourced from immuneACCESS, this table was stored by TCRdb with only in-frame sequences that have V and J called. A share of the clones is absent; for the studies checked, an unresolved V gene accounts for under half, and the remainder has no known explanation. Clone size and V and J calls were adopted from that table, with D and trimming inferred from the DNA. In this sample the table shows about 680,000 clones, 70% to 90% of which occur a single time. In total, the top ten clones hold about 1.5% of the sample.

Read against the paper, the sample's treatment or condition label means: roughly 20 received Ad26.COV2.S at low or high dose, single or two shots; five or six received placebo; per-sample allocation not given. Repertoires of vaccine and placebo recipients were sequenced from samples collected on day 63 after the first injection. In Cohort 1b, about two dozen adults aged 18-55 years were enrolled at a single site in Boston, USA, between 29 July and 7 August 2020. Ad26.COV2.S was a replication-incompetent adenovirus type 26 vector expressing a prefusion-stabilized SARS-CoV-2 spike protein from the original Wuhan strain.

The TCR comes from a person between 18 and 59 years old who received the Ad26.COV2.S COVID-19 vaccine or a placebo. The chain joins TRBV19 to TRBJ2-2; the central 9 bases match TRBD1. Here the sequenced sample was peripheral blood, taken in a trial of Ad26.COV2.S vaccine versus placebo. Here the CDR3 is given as CASGQGSNTGELFF. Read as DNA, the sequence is TGTGCCAGTGGACAGGGGTCGAACACCGGGGAGCTGTTTTTT.